Included here is one T cell receptor (beta chain) sequence, with context. This CDR3 spans 13 amino acids. Trimming pared 1 base from V and 4 bases from J, leaving 7 bases between. CDR1 is SGHTA and CDR2 is FQGNSA in the germline V gene. Amplification used 60 Vbeta primers and 13 Jbeta primers. The table came from immunoSEQ multiplex PCR; TCRdb's copy has only in-frame clones and leaves some out. The sample table sets out about 30,000 clones. The sample is drawn from a study of cytomegalovirus exposure and HLA in healthy donors. Study summary: Earlier sequencing of approximately 180 million T cells yielded approximately 120 million unique TCR beta sequences.

This receptor was taken from a female donor in good health and CMV-seronegative. Source material: PBMCs. The genes are TRBV7-2 and TRBJ2-5; D possibly corresponds to TRBD1 (5 bases). The CDR3 here is CASSLDRRETQYF. DNA for the CDR3: TGTGCCAGCAGCTTAGACAGGCGAGAGACCCAGTACTTC.